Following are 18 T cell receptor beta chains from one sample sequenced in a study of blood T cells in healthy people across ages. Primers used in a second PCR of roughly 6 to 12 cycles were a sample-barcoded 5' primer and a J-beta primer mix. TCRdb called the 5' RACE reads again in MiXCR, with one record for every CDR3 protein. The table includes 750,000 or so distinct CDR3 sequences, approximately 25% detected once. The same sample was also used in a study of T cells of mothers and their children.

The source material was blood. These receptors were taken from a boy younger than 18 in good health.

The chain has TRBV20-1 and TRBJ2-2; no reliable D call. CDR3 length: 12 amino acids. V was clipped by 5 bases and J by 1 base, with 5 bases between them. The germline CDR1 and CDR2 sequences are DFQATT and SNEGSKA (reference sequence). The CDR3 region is CSASENTGELFF. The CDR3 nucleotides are TGCAGTGCTTCTGAGAACACCGGGGAGCTGTTTTTT.

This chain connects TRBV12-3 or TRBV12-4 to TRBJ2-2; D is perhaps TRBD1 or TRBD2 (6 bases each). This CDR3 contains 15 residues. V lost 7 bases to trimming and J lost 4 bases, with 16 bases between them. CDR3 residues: CASTNVGGGTGELFF. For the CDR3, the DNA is TGTGCCAGCACCAACGTCGGAGGGGGCACCGGGGAGCTGTTTTTT.

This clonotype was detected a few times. The DNA of the CDR3 is TGTGCCAGCAGTTACGGTCCGAGAGGGGGAACTTGGAGCAATCAGCCCCAGCATTTT. Amino acids: CASSYGPRGGTWSNQPQHF. The chain joins TRBV6-5 to TRBJ1-5, with a possible D match to TRBD1 (6 bases). The ends were cut back, 2 bases at V and 1 base at J, with 21 bases in the middle. The CDR3 has 19 residues. CDR1 MNHEY and CDR2 SVGAGI come from the germline V gene.

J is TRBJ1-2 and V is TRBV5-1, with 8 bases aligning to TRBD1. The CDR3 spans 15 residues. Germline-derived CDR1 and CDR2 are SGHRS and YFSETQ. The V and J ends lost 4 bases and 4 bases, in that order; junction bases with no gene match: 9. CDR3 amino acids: CASSSIDRGGYGYTF. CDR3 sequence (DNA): TGCGCCAGCAGCAGTATCGACAGGGGAGGCTATGGCTACACCTTC.

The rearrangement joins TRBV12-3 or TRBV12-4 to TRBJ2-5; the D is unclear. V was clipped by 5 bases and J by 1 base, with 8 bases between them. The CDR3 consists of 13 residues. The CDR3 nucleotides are TGTGCCAGCAGTCCACATGGCCAAGAGACCCAGTACTTC. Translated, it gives CASSPHGQETQYF.

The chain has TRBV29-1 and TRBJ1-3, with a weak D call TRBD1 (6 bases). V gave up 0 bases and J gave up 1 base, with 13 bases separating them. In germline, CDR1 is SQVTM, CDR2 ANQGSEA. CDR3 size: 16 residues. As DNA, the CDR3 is TGCAGCGTTGAAGATGTTCAGGGGTCGTCTGGAAACACCATATATTTT. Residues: CSVEDVQGSSGNTIYF.

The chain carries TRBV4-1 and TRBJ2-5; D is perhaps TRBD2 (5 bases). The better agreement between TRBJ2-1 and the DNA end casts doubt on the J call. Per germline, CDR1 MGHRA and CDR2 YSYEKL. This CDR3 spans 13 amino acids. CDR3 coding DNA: TGCGCCAGCAGCCAGGATTCGGGAACTGAGCAGTTCTTC. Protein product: CASSQDSGTEQFF.

The CDR3 DNA reads TGCAGTGCTAGAACCGGGGGGGCCAAAGATACGCAGTATTTT. Its translation is CSARTGGAKDTQYF. V is TRBV20-1 and J is TRBJ2-3, with 8 bases aligning to TRBD2. The germline gives CDR1 DFQATT, CDR2 SNEGSKA (reference sequence). The ends lost 2 bases at V and 5 bases at J; junction bases unmatched: 6. The CDR3 totals 14 residues.

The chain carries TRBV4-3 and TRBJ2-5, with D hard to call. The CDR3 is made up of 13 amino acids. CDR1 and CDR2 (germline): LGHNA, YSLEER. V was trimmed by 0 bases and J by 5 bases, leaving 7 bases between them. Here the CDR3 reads CASSQDESETQYF. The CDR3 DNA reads TGCGCCAGCAGCCAAGATGAATCGGAGACCCAGTACTTC.

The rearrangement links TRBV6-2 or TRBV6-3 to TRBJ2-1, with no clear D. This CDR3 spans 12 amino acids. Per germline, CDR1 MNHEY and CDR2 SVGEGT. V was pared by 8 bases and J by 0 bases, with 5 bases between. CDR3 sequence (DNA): TGTGCCAGCGGGCACTCCTACAATGAGCAGTTCTTC. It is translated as CASGHSYNEQFF.

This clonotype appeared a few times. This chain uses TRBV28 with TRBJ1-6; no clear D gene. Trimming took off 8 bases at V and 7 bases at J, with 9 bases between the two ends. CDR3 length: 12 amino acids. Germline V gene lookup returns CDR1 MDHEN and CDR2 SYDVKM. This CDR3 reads CASESGNSPLHF. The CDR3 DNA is TGTGCCAGCGAGTCAGGCAATTCACCCCTCCACTTT.

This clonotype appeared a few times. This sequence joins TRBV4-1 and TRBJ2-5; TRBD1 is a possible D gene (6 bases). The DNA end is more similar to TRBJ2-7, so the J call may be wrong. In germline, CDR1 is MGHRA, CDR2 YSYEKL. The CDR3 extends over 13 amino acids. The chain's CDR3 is CASSQNRAYEQYF. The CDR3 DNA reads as TGCGCCAGCAGCCAGAACAGGGCCTACGAGCAGTACTTC.

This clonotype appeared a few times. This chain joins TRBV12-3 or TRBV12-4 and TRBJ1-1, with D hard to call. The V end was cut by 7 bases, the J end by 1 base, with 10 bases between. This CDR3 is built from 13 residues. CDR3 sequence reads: CASNLRENTEAFF. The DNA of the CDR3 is TGTGCCAGCAACCTCCGCGAGAACACTGAAGCTTTCTTT.

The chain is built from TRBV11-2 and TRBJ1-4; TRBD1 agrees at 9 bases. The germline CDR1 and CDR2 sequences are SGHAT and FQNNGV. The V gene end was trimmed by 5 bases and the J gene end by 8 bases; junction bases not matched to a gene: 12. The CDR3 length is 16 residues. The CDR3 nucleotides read TGTGCCAGCAGCCCCGGCCGGGACAGGGAGGTGGAAAAACTGTTTTTT. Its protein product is CASSPGRDREVEKLFF.

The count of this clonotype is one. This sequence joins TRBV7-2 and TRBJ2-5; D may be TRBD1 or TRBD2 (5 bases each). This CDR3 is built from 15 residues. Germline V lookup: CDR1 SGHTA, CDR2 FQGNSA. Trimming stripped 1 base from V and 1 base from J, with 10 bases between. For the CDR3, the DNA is TGTGCCAGCAGCTTAGATCGGGGCCCCCAAGAGACCCAGTACTTC. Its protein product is CASSLDRGPQETQYF.

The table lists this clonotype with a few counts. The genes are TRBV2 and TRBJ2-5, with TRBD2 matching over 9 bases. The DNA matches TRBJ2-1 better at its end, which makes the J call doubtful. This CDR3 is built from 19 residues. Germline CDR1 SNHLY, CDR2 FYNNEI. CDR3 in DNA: TGTGCCAGCATAATCCCAGGGTGGTTAGCGGGAGAGGGATACAATGAGCAGTTCTTC. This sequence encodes CASIIPGWLAGEGYNEQFF.

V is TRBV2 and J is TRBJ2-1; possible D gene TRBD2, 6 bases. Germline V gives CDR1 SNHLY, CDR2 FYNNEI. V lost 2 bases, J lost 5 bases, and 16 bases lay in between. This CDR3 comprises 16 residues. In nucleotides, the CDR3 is TGTGCCAGCAGTGAATGGGCCAGCGGGCCCAACAATGAGCAGTTCTTC. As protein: CASSEWASGPNNEQFF.

CDR3 sequence reads: CSASPGWETQYF. The CDR3 DNA reads TGCAGTGCTAGCCCGGGGTGGGAGACCCAGTACTTC. The chain couples TRBV20-1 to TRBJ2-5; a possible D gene is TRBD2 (5 bases). The CDR3 length is 12 residues. Trimming shortened V by 3 bases and J by 5 bases, and 10 bases separated the two germline ends. Per germline, CDR1 DFQATT and CDR2 SNEGSKA (reference sequence).